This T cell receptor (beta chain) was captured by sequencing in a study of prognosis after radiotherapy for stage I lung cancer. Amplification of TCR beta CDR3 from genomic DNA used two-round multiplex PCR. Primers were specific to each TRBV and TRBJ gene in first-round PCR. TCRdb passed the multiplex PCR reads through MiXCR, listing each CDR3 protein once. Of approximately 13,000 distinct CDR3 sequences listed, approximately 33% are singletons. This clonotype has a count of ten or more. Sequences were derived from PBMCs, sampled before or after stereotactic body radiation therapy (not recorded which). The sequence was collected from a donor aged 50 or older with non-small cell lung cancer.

The DNA for the CDR3 is TGTGCCAGCAGCTTGTATCTTAGCGGGAGCTACACAGATACGCAGTATTTT. Its translation: CASSLYLSGSYTDTQYF. The chain uses TRBV7-9 and TRBJ2-3, with TRBD2 identical over 9 bases. Per germline, CDR1 SEHNR and CDR2 FQNEAQ (reference sequence). This CDR3 comprises 17 residues. The ends lost 3 bases at V and 2 bases at J; junction bases unmatched: 9.